The next 19 T cell receptor beta chains were all read from a single sample in a study of shared clonotypes between healthy human individuals. Produced via immunoSEQ multiplex PCR; TCRdb's table is partial and in-frame only. The data hold around 2.1 million clones, with 85% to 95% observed a single time. Terminally differentiated effector memory CD45RA+ cells were excluded from the naive CD8 cells, which were CD45RO-negative and positively selected for CCR7. The sample comprised naive CD8+ T cells from PBMCs. The receptors stem from a man aged 18 to 29 in good health. Some clones in this sample may be carry-over from other donors' samples.

The rearrangement joins TRBV19 to TRBJ1-3; the D is unclear. Germline V lookup: CDR1 LNHDA, CDR2 SQIVND (reference sequence). This CDR3 has 15 amino acids. Trimming shortened V by 0 bases and J by 0 bases, and 6 bases separated the two germline ends. CDR3 bases: TGTGCCAGTAGTATAGACGGAAACTCTGGAAACACCATATATTTT. Residues: CASSIDGNSGNTIYF.

CDR3 residues: CASSKALGGQYGYTF. The CDR3 DNA reads as TGTGCCAGCAGCAAAGCGCTAGGGGGACAGTATGGCTACACCTTC. The chain employs TRBV21-1 and TRBJ1-2; the table's D call, TRBD1, has no DNA check behind it. TRBV21-1 is labeled a pseudogene. The CDR3 spans 15 residues.

V gene TRBV28 combines with J gene TRBJ1-2; D not certain. Germline V gene sequence: CDR1 MDHEN, CDR2 SYDVKM. The CDR3 runs 12 residues. Trimming took off 6 bases at V and 0 bases at J, with 5 bases between the two ends. DNA for the CDR3: TGTGCCAGCAGGACATCTAACTATGGCTACACCTTC. Encoded protein: CASRTSNYGYTF.

The chain combines TRBV7-8 with TRBJ2-2, with 13 positions matching TRBD2. The CDR3 extends over 17 amino acids. Per germline, CDR1 SGHVS and CDR2 FQNEAQ. The junction had 7 bases not matched to a gene; V was cut back by 7 bases and J by 2 bases. This CDR3 reads CASNDGTSGVNTGELFF. As DNA, the CDR3 is TGTGCCAGCAACGACGGGACTAGCGGGGTCAACACCGGGGAGCTGTTTTTT.

The chain recombines TRBV5-1 with TRBJ2-2; D perhaps matches TRBD2 (6 bases). CDR1 SGHRS and CDR2 YFSETQ come from the germline V gene. Trimming pared 8 bases from V and 0 bases from J, leaving 11 bases between. This CDR3 is built from 14 residues. CDR3 amino acids: CASRRGSNTGELFF. The CDR3 DNA sequence: TGCGCCAGTCGGAGGGGATCGAACACCGGGGAGCTGTTTTTT.

V and J are TRBV28 and TRBJ2-7, with 9 bases aligning to TRBD2. Germline CDR1 reads MDHEN; CDR2 reads SYDVKM. Trimming took 6 bases from V and 6 from J; bases not matched to a gene: 12. The CDR3 contains 15 residues. The CDR3 region is CASSYDSGSTREQYF. DNA for the CDR3: TGTGCCAGCAGCTATGATAGCGGGAGCACCCGCGAGCAGTACTTC.

V and J are TRBV7-3 and TRBJ2-1, with D perhaps TRBD2 (5 bases). V was pared by 2 bases and J by 8 bases, with 19 bases between. The CDR3 runs to 16 residues. The germline CDR1 and CDR2 sequences are SGHTA and FQGTGA. CDR3 nucleotides: TGTGCCAGCAGCTTAGAACGCATCCGGGGTGGGGATGAGCAGTTCTTC. It encodes CASSLERIRGGDEQFF.

The chain joins TRBV14 to TRBJ2-1; no reliable D call. CDR1 SGHDN and CDR2 FVKESK come from the germline V gene. The CDR3 totals 12 residues. Trimming cost V 7 bases and J 7 bases, with 11 bases left between them. The CDR3 region is CASTLGFNEQFF. CDR3 coding DNA: TGTGCCAGCACCCTCGGGTTTAATGAGCAGTTCTTC.

This clone was seen a single time. The chain joins TRBV7-9 to TRBJ1-2; 7 bases line up with TRBD1. V was clipped by 4 bases and J by 6 bases; unmatched bases: 5. This CDR3 spans 13 amino acids. Germline V gene data show CDR1 as SEHNR and CDR2 as FQNEAQ (reference sequence). CDR3 DNA sequence: TGTGCCAGCAGCTCAGGGGACAGACATGGCTACACCTTC. Its translation: CASSSGDRHGYTF.

J is TRBJ2-7 and V is TRBV2; either TRBD1 or TRBD2 may fit D (5 bases each). The length of the CDR3 is 11 residues. CDR1 is SNHLY, CDR2 FYNNEI, per germline. The V end lost 11 bases, the J end lost 2 bases, and 10 bases lay between the germline ends. DNA for the CDR3: TGTGCCTCGACGGGACCCTACGAGCAGTACTTC. It translates to CASTGPYEQYF.

The genes are TRBV10-2 and TRBJ2-1; D gene ambiguous. The CDR3 spans 17 residues. Looked up from germline, CDR1 is WSHSY and CDR2 is SAAADI. V dropped 2 bases and J dropped 2 bases, with 16 bases sitting between them. CDR3 in amino acids: CASSETILTLTYNEQFF. The DNA for the CDR3 is TGCGCCAGCAGTGAGACCATCTTGACGTTAACCTACAATGAGCAGTTCTTC.

The chain uses TRBV29-1 and TRBJ2-5; no clear D gene. This CDR3 is built from 13 residues. CDR1 and CDR2 (germline): SQVTM, ANQGSEA. Deletions cut 0 bases from V and 9 bases from J, with 14 bases between. CDR3 in amino acids: CSVEEGRPWAQYF. The CDR3 nucleotides are TGCAGCGTTGAAGAGGGCAGGCCTTGGGCCCAGTACTTC.

Comments on this clone: Other nucleotide sequences from this sample produce the same CDR3. V is TRBV29-1 and J is TRBJ2-1, with D hard to call. The CDR3 has 12 amino acids. CDR1 is SQVTM, CDR2 ANQGSEA, per germline. Trimming stripped 1 base from V and 4 bases from J, with 5 bases between. In nucleotides, the CDR3 is TGCAGCGTTGAAGCGACTTACAATGAGCAGTTCTTC. It translates to CSVEATYNEQFF.

CDR3 amino acids: CAWSVGMAIHYEAFF. The DNA for the CDR3 is TGTGCCTGGAGTGTAGGGATGGCGATACACTATGAAGCTTTCTTT. This chain uses TRBV30 with TRBJ1-1; no reliable D call. CDR1 is GTSNPN, CDR2 SVGIG, per germline (reference sequence). This CDR3 has 15 amino acids. Deletions cut 0 bases from V and 7 bases from J, with 18 bases between.

The CDR3 reads CATQIAGGSFNEQFF. CDR3 coding DNA: TGCGCCACCCAAATAGCGGGGGGGTCTTTCAATGAGCAGTTCTTC. The chain has TRBV4-1 and TRBJ2-1, with TRBD2 matching 11 bases. The V segment lost 10 bases and the J segment 6 bases; nucleotides outside the gene matches: 11. Germline CDR1 and CDR2: MGHRA and YSYEKL. This CDR3 is built from 15 residues.

Concerning this clone: Other DNA sequences from this sample encode an identical CDR3 as well. The V gene is TRBV27, the J gene TRBJ2-7, with 9 bases that match TRBD2. This CDR3 is 13 amino acids long. Germline CDR1 is MNHEY and CDR2 is SMNVEV (reference sequence). With V trimmed by 8 bases and J by 3 bases, 5 bases remained unmatched. This chain's CDR3 is CASSSGVYYEQYF. In DNA form, the CDR3 reads TGTGCCAGCTCTAGCGGGGTTTACTACGAGCAGTACTTC.

The chain recombines TRBV7-9 with TRBJ1-3; D remains ambiguous. Trimming shortened V by 3 bases and J by 1 base, and 16 bases separated the two germline ends. CDR3 length: 17 amino acids. Per the germline V gene, CDR1 is SEHNR and CDR2 is FQNEAQ (reference sequence). The DNA of the CDR3 is TGTGCCAGCAGCTTTTTCGACCGATCGGCTTCTGGAAACACCATATATTTT. This codes for CASSFFDRSASGNTIYF.

The chain joins TRBV2 to TRBJ1-2; 10 bases line up with TRBD1. The CDR3 contains 15 residues. V dropped 6 bases and J dropped 13; count of bases not matched to a gene: 17. Germline V gives CDR1 SNHLY, CDR2 FYNNEI. CDR3 nucleotide sequence: TGTGCCAGCAGACAAGACCCGGGACAGGGGCGGGGGTTCACCTTC. Its protein is CASRQDPGQGRGFTF.

The chain links TRBV29-1 to TRBJ2-1; D not resolved. The CDR3 extends over 11 amino acids. Germline CDR1 is SQVTM and CDR2 is ANQGSEA. Trimming removed 6 bases at V and 14 bases at J, with 17 bases between. Here the CDR3 reads CSVAVPPEEFF. The CDR3 DNA is TGCAGCGTCGCCGTACCACCCGAGGAGTTCTTC.